The rows below give T cell receptor beta chains drawn from one sample of a study of T cell responses to AZD1222 COVID-19 vaccine. Measured with immunoSEQ multiplex PCR; TCRdb has only the in-frame clones, and not every one. The data contain about 120,000 clones, 80% to 90% of them singletons. Sequenced material: peripheral blood, taken on day 0 of AZD1222 vaccination. The receptors shown here come from an adult in good health. CDR3s include the opening cysteine and the closing phenylalanine or tryptophan. Fields, in order: D gene, J gene, clone size, V gene, CDR3 DNA, CDR3 protein. A D gene is named only where the DNA matches it firmly. Expanded clones are given a class, and other clones once, few, many or no size at all.

D: -
J: TRBJ2-7
size: -
V: TRBV14
DNA: TGTGCCAGCAGCCAACAGGGTCTTACCTACGAGCAGTACTTC
CDR3: CASSQQGLTYEQYF

D: -
J: TRBJ1-6
size: -
V: TRBV23-1
DNA: TGCGCCAGCAGTGGAGGGAATTCACCCCTCCACTTT
CDR3: CASSGGNSPLHF

D: TRBD1
J: TRBJ1-6
size: -
V: TRBV4-1
DNA: TGCGCCAGCAGCCAAGTTCGGCACAGGGGTAGCTCCTATAATTCACCCCTCCACTTT
CDR3: CASSQVRHRGSSYNSPLHF

D: TRBD2
J: TRBJ2-1
size: -
V: TRBV5-1
DNA: TGCGCCAGCAGCTTAAGCGGGGGCCCCGCACATGAGCAGTTCTTC
CDR3: CASSLSGGPAHEQFF

D: -
J: TRBJ1-5
size: -
V: TRBV6-1
DNA: TGTGCCAGCAGTGACAGGGACAATCAGCCCCAGCATTTT
CDR3: CASSDRDNQPQHF

D: -
J: TRBJ1-5
size: -
V: TRBV9
DNA: TGTGCCAGCAGCCCGACAGGAGCGGGCCAGCCCCAGCATTTT
CDR3: CASSPTGAGQPQHF

D: -
J: TRBJ1-3
size: once
V: TRBV7-9
DNA: TGTGCCAGCAGCTTAGGAAGGTCTGGAAACACCATATATTTT
CDR3: CASSLGRSGNTIYF

D: -
J: TRBJ2-3
size: once
V: TRBV30
DNA: TGTGCCTGGAGTGTTTCCCCCGATGCCCTAGCGCAGTATTTT
CDR3: CAWSVSPDALAQYF

D: -
J: TRBJ2-7
size: -
V: TRBV7-8
DNA: TGTGCCAGCAGCTTTACTGTAGCCGAGCAGTACTTC
CDR3: CASSFTVAEQYF

D: -
J: TRBJ1-6
size: -
V: TRBV4-2
DNA: TGTGCCAGCAGCCAAGTTGGGACAAGTAGCTCCTATAATTCACCCCTCCACTTT
CDR3: CASSQVGTSSSYNSPLHF

D: -
J: TRBJ1-5
size: -
V: TRBV6-5
DNA: TGTGCCAGCAGGATACGGGGAGCTTCCAATCAGCCCCAGCATTTT
CDR3: CASRIRGASNQPQHF

D: -
J: TRBJ2-7
size: -
V: TRBV11-2
DNA: TGTGCCAGCAGCTTAGTAGGTCACTTGAGTAGCGAGCAGTACTTC
CDR3: CASSLVGHLSSEQYF

D: -
J: TRBJ1-2
size: -
V: TRBV20-1
DNA: TGCAGTGCTAGTCGCGGGTCCGATGGCTACACCTTC
CDR3: CSASRGSDGYTF

D: -
J: TRBJ2-7
size: -
V: TRBV3-1/TRBV3-2
DNA: TGTGCCAGCAGCCACGTCAGCCACAGCTCCTACGAGCAGTACTTC
CDR3: CASSHVSHSSYEQYF

D: TRBD2
J: TRBJ2-3
size: -
V: TRBV10-1
DNA: TGCGCCAGCAGTGAGTCCCGCGGGGGAACAGATACGCAGTATTTT
CDR3: CASSESRGGTDTQYF

D: TRBD1
J: TRBJ1-1
size: -
V: TRBV6-5
DNA: TGTGCCAGCAGTTTCAGGGGGCGCGTTGAAGCTTTCTTT
CDR3: CASSFRGRVEAFF

D: -
J: TRBJ2-1
size: -
V: TRBV19
DNA: TGTGCCAGCGAAACCGGGACCCTTTACAATGAGCAGTTCTTC
CDR3: CASETGTLYNEQFF

D: -
J: TRBJ2-5
size: -
V: TRBV9
DNA: TGTGCCAGCAGCGTAGGGCCGGGGGGCGAGACCCAGTACTTC
CDR3: CASSVGPGGETQYF

D: TRBD1
J: TRBJ1-1
size: -
V: TRBV29-1
DNA: TGCAGCGTTGGGACAGGGGTTCGTTTCACTGAAGCTTTCTTT
CDR3: CSVGTGVRFTEAFF

D: TRBD1
J: TRBJ1-5
size: -
V: TRBV20-1
DNA: TGCAGTGCTAATGACAGGGGACGGGGATTATATAGCAATCAGCCCCAGCATTTT
CDR3: CSANDRGRGLYSNQPQHF

D: TRBD1
J: TRBJ1-2
size: -
V: TRBV12-5
DNA: TGTGCTAGTGGGACAGGGGGCAGCTATGGCTACACCTTC
CDR3: CASGTGGSYGYTF

D: -
J: TRBJ1-2
size: -
V: TRBV25-1
DNA: TGTGCCACCTGGACGGTCTATGGCTACACCTTC
CDR3: CATWTVYGYTF

D: TRBD1
J: TRBJ1-1
size: many
V: TRBV4-1
DNA: TGCGCCAGCAGCCAAGGACAGGGGGCTGACACTGAAGCTTTCTTT
CDR3: CASSQGQGADTEAFF

D: -
J: TRBJ2-5
size: -
V: TRBV7-8
DNA: TGTGCCAGCAGCCGCCTCGCACCGACACAAGTCTCAGAGACCCAGTACTTC
CDR3: CASSRLAPTQVSETQYF

D: TRBD1
J: TRBJ2-7
size: -
V: TRBV5-1
DNA: TGCGCCAGCTCCGCGACAGGGACCCTCTACGAGCAGTACTTC
CDR3: CASSATGTLYEQYF

D: TRBD1
J: TRBJ1-1
size: -
V: TRBV10-3
DNA: TGTGCCATCAGTCCGGACAGGGATAACACTGAAGCTTTCTTT
CDR3: CAISPDRDNTEAFF